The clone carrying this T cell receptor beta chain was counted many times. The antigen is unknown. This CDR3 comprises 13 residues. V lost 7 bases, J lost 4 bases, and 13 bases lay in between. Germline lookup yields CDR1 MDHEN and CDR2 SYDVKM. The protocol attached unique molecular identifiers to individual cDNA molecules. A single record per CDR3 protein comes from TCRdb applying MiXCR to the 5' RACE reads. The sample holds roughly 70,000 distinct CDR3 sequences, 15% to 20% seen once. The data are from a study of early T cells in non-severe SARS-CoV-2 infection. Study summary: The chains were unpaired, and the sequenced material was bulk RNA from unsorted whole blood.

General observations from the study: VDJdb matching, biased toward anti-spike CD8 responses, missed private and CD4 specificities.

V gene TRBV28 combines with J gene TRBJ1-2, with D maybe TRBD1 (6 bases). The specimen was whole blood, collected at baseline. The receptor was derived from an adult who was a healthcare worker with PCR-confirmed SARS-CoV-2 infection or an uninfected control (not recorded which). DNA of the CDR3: TGTGCCAGCAAACAGGACAGCAGCTATGGCTACACCTTC. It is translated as CASKQDSSYGYTF.